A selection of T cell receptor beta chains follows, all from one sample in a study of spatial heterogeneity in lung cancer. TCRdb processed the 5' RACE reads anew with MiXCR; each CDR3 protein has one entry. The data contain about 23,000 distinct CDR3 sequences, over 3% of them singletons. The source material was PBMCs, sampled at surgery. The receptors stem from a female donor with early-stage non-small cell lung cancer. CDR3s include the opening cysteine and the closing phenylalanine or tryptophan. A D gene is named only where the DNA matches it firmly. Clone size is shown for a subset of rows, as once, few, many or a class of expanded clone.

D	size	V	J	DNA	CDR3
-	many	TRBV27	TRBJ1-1	TGTGCCAGCAGGATGAACAGAGCTGAAGCTTTCTTT	CASRMNRAEAFF
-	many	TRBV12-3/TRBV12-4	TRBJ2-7	TGTGCCAGCAGTTCAGGACCCGAGCAGTACTTC	CASSSGPEQYF
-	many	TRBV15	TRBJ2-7	TGTGCCACCAGCAGTTCAACTAGCTCCTACGAGCAGTACTTC	CATSSSTSSYEQYF
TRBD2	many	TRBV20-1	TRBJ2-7	TGCAGTGTCAGGGGTAGCGGGATCTCCTACGAGCAGTACTTC	CSVRGSGISYEQYF
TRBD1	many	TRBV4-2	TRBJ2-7	TGTGCCAGTGTCCCGGGACAGGGGTTGTACGAGCAGTACTTC	CASVPGQGLYEQYF
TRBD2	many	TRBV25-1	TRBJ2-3	TGTGCCAGCAGTTTCTCTCGGGGGGGAGGGCCAACCACAGATACGCAGTATTTT	CASSFSRGGGPTTDTQYF
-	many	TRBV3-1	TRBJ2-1	TGTGCCAGCAGCCGCTACAATGAGCAGTTCTTC	CASSRYNEQFF
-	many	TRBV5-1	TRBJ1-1	TGCGCCAGCAGTCCCGGCGGGGGCTCCCCAATGAACACTGAAGCTTTCTTT	CASSPGGGSPMNTEAFF
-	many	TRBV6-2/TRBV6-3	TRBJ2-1	TGTGCCAGCAGTTACTCTGTGGCTTACAATGAGCAGTTCTTC	CASSYSVAYNEQFF
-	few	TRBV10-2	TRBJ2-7	TGCGCCAGCATTAGCTCTGGCTCCTACGAGCAGTACTTC	CASISSGSYEQYF
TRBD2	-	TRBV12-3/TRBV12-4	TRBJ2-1	TGTGCCAGCAGTTTTAGCGGGGGGCCTCGGGATGAGCAGTTCTTC	CASSFSGGPRDEQFF
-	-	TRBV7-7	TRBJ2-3	TGTGCTAGCAGCCGGGACCACCAGCATACGCAGTATTTT	CASSRDHQHTQYF
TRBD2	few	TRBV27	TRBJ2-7	TGTACCAGCAGTTCTAGATGGACTAGCGGGAGTGTCTACGAGCAGTACTTC	CTSSSRWTSGSVYEQYF
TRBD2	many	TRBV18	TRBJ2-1	TGTGCCAGCTCACCAAGGACTAGAAAGGTTTACAATGAGCAGTTCTTC	CASSPRTRKVYNEQFF
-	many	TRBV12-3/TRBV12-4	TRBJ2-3	TGTGCCAGCAGTTTAGCGGGAGTGGTTGCAGATACGCAGTATTTT	CASSLAGVVADTQYF
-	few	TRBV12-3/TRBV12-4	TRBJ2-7	TGTGCCAGCAGTTTAGGTGTGGGGACAATCTACGAGCAGTACTTC	CASSLGVGTIYEQYF
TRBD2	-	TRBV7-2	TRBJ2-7	TGTGCCAGCAGCTTAGATCGAAGCGGGAGGCGATCCGAGCAGTACTTC	CASSLDRSGRRSEQYF
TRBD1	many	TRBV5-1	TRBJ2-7	TGCGCCAGCAGCTCCCCCCGACAGGGGGGCTACGAGCAGTACTTC	CASSSPRQGGYEQYF
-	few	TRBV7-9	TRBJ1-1	TGTGCCAGCATTCAGGGGAGGGGTATGGGCACTGAAGCTTTCTTT	CASIQGRGMGTEAFF